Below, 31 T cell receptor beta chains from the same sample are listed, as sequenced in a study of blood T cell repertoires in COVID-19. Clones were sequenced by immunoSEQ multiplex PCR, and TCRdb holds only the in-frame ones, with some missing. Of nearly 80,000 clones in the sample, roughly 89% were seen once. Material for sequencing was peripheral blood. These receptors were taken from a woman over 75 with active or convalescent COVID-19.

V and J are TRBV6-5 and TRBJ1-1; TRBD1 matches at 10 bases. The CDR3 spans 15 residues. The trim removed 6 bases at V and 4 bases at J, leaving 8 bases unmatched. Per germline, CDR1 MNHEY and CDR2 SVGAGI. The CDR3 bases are TGTGCCAGCAGCCTACTTCGGACAGGGGGCACTGAAGCTTTCTTT. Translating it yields CASSLLRTGGTEAFF.

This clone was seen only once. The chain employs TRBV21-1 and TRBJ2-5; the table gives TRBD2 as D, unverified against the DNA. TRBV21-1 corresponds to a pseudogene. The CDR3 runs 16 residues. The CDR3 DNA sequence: TGTGCCAGCAGCAAAGCGTGCGGGAGGGCGGATGAGACCCAGTACTTC. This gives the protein CASSKACGRADETQYF.

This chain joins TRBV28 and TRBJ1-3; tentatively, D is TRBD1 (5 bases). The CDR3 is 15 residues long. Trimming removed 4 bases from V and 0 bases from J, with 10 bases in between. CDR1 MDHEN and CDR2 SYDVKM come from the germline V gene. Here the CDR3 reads CASSSGISSGNTIYF. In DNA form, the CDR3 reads TGTGCCAGCAGTTCAGGGATAAGCTCTGGAAACACCATATATTTT.

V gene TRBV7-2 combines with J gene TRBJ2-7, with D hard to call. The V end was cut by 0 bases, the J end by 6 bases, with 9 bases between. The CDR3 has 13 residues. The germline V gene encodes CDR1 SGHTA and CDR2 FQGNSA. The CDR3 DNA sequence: TGTGCCAGCAGCTTAGCCAGGCTGGGCGAGCAGTACTTC. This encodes CASSLARLGEQYF.

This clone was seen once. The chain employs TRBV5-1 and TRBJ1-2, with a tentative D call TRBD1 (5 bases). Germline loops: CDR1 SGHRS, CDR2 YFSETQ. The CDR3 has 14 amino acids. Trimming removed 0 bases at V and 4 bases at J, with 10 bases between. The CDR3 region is CASSLGQNFYGYTF. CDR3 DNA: TGCGCCAGCAGCTTGGGACAGAACTTCTATGGCTACACCTTC.

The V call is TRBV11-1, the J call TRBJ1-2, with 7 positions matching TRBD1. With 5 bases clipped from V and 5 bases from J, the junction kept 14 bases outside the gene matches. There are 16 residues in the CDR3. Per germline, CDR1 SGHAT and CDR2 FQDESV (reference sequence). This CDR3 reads CASSKTPRDRLYGYTF. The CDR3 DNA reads TGTGCCAGCAGCAAAACCCCCCGGGACAGATTATATGGCTACACCTTC.

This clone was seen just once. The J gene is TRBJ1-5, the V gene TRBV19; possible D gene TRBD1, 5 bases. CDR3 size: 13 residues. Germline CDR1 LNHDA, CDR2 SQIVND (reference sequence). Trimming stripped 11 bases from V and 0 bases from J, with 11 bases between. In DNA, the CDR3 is TGTGCCGGGGGGGAAAATAGCAATCAGCCCCAGCATTTT. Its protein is CAGGENSNQPQHF.

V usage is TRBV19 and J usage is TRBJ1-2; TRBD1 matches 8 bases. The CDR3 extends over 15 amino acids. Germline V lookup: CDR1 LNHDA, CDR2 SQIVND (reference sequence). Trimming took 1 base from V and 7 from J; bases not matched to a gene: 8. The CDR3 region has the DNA TGTGCCAGTAGTATAGCCCTGACAGGGGACCGTGGCTACACCTTC. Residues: CASSIALTGDRGYTF. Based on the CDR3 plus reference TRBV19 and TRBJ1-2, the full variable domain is DGGITQSPKYLFRKEGQNVTLSCEQNLNHDAMYWYRQDPGQGLRLIYYSQIVNDFQKGDIAEGYSVSREKKESFPLTVTSAQKNPTAFYLCASSIALTGDRGYTFGSGTRLTVV.

CDR3 sequence (DNA): TGTGCCAGCAGTTTTAGCGGGGGGGGCCAAGAGACCCAGTACTTC. It translates to CASSFSGGGQETQYF. V and J are TRBV28 and TRBJ2-5, with TRBD2 matching over 11 bases. CDR3 length equals 15 residues. The germline CDR1 and CDR2 sequences are MDHEN and SYDVKM. Losses at the gene ends were 3 bases for V and 1 base for J; bases not matched to a gene: 1. Based on the CDR3 plus reference TRBV28 and TRBJ2-5, the full variable domain is DVKVTQSSRYLVKRTGEKVFLECVQDMDHENMFWYRQDPGLGLRLIYFSYDVKMKEKGDIPEGYSVSREKKERFSLILESASTNQTSMYLCASSFSGGGQETQYFGPGTRLLVL.

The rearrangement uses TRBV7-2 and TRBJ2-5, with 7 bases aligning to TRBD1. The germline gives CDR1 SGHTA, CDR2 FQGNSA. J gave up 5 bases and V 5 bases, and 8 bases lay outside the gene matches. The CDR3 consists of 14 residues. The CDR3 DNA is TGTGCCAGCAGCCCTCGGACAGGCCGGGAGACCCAGTACTTC. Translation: CASSPRTGRETQYF.

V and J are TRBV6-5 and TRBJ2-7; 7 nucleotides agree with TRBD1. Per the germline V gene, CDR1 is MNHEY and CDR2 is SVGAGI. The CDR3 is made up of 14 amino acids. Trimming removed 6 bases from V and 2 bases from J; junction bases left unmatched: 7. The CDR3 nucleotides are TGTGCCAGCAGCGTTGGGACAGTAGCCTACGAGCAGTACTTC. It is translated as CASSVGTVAYEQYF.

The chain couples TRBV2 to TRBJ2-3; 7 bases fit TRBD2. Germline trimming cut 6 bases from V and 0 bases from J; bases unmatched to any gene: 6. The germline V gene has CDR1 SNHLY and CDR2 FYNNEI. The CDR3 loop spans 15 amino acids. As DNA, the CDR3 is TGTGCCAGCAGACCGCGGGGGACGAGCACAGATACGCAGTATTTT. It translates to CASRPRGTSTDTQYF.

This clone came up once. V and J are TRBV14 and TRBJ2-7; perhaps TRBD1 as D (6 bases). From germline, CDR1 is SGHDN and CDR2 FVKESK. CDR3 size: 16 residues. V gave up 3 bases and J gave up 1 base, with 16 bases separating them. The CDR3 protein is CASSQIGGPASYEQYF. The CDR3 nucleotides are TGTGCCAGCAGCCAGATAGGGGGACCAGCTTCCTACGAGCAGTACTTC. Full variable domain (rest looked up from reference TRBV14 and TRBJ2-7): EAGVTQFPSHSVIEKGQTVTLRCDPISGHDNLYWYRRVMGKEIKFLLHFVKESKQDESGMPNNRFLAERTGGTYSTLKVQPAELEDSGVYFCASSQIGGPASYEQYFGPGTRLTVT.

CDR3 loop: CASSSPQSDTQYF. Written as DNA, the CDR3 is TGTGCCAGCAGCTCCCCCCAGTCAGATACGCAGTATTTT. The chain links TRBV7-9 to TRBJ2-3; D is ambiguous. V gave up 4 bases and J gave up 4 bases, with 9 bases separating them. This CDR3 spans 13 amino acids. From germline, CDR1 is SEHNR and CDR2 FQNEAQ (reference sequence).

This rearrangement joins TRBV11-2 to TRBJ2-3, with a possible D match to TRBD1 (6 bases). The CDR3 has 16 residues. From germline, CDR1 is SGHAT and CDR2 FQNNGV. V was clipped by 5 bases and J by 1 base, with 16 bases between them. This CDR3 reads CASSRVTGSRTDTQYF. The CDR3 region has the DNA TGTGCCAGCAGCCGCGTCACAGGGAGTCGCACAGATACGCAGTATTTT.

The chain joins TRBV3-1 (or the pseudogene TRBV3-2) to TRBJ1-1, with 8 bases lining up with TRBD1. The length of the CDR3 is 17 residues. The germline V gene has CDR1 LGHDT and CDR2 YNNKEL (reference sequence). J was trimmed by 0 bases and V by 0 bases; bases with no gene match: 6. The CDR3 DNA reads TGTGCCAGCAGCCAAGATATCCGACAGGGGCTGAACACTGAAGCTTTCTTT. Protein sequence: CASSQDIRQGLNTEAFF.

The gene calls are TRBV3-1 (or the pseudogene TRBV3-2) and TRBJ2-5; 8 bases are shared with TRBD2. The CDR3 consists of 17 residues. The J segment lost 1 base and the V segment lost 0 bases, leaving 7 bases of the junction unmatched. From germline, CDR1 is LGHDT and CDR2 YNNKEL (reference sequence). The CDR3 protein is CASSQDRLAGLQETQYF. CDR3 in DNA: TGTGCCAGCAGCCAAGATCGGCTAGCGGGCCTCCAAGAGACCCAGTACTTC.

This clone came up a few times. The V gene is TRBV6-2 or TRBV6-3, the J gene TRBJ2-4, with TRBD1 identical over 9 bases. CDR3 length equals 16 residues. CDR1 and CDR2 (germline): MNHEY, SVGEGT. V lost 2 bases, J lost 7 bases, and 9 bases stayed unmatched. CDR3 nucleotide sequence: TGTGCCAGCAGTTACCCACAAGGGACAGGGAACAACATTCAGTACTTC. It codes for CASSYPQGTGNNIQYF.

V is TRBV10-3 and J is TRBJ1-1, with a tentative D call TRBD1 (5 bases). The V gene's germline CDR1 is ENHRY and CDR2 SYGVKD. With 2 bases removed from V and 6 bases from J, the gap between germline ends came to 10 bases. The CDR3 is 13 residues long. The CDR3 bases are TGTGCCATCAGTGAGACAGGCGGAGCTGAAGCTTTCTTT. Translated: CAISETGGAEAFF.

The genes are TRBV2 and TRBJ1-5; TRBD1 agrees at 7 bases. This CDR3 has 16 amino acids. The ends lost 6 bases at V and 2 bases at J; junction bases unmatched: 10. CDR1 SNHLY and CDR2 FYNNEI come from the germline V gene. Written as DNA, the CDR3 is TGTGCCAGCAGCCAGACAGGGACCAATCGCAATCAGCCCCAGCATTTT. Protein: CASSQTGTNRNQPQHF.

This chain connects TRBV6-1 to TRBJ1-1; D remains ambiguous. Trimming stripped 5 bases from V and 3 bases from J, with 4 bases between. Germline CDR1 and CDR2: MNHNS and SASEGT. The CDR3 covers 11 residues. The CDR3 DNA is TGTGCCAGCAGTTCTGACACTGAAGCTTTCTTT. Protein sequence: CASSSDTEAFF.

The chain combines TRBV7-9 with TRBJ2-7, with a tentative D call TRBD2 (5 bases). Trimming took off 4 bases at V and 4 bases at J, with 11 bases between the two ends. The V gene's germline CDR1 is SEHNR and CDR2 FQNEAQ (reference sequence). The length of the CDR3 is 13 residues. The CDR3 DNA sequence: TGTGCCAGCAGCTCCCGAGGGAGTTACGAGCAGTACTTC. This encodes CASSSRGSYEQYF.

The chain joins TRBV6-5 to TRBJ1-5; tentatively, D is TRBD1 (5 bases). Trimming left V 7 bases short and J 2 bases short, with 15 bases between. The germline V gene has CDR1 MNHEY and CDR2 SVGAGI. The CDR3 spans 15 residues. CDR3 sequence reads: CASTQAGRRNQPQHF. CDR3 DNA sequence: TGTGCCAGCACCCAGGCAGGGAGGCGCAATCAGCCCCAGCATTTT.

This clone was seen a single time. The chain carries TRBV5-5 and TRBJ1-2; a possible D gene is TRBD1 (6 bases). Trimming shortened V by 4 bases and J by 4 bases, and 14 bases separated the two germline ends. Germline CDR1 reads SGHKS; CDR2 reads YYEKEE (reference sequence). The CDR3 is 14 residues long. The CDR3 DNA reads TGTGCCAGCAGCCAAACGACAGGCTCCTATGGCTACACCTTC. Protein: CASSQTTGSYGYTF.

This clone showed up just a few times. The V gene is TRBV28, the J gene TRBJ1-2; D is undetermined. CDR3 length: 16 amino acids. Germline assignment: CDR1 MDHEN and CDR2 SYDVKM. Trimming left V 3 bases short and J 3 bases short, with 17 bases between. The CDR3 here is CASSFPPGTAYYGYTF. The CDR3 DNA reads TGTGCCAGCAGTTTTCCCCCTGGCACCGCCTACTATGGCTACACCTTC.

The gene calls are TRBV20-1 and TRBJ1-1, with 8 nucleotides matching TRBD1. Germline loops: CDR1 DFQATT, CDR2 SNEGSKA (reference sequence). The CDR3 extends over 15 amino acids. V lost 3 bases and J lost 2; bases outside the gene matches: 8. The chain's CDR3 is CSASPRQGLNTEAFF. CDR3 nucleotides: TGCAGTGCTAGTCCTCGACAGGGGCTTAACACTGAAGCTTTCTTT.

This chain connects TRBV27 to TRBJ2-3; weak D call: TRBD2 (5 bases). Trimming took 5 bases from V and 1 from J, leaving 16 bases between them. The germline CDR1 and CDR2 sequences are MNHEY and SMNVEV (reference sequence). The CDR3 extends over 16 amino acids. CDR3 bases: TGTGCCAGCAGTCCCCCTCGACGGACTGGCACAGATACGCAGTATTTT. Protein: CASSPPRRTGTDTQYF.

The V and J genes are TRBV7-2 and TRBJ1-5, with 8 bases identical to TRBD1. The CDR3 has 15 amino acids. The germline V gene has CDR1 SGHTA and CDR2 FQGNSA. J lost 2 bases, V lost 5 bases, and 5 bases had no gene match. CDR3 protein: CASSADRGGNQPQHF. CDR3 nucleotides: TGTGCCAGCAGCGCCGACAGGGGAGGCAATCAGCCCCAGCATTTT. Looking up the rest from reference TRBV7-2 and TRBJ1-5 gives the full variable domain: GAGVSQSPSNKVTEKGKDVELRCDPISGHTALYWYRQSLGQGLEFLIYFQGNSAPDKSGLPSDRFSAERTGGSVSTLTIQRTQQEDSAVYLCASSADRGGNQPQHFGDGTRLSIL.

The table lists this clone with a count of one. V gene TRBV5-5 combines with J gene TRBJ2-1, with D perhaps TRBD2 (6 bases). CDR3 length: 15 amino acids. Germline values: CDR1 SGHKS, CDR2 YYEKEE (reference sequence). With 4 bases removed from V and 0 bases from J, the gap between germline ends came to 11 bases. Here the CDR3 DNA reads TGTGCCAGCAGCCCCCGGGAGCGCTCCTACAATGAGCAGTTCTTC. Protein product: CASSPRERSYNEQFF.

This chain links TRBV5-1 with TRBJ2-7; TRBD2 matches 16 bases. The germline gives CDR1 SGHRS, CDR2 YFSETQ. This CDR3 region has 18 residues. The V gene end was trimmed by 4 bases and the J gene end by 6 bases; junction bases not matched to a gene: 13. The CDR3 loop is CASSTTGTSGGARGEQYF. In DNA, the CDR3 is TGCGCCAGCAGCACCACCGGGACTAGCGGGGGGGCTAGGGGCGAGCAGTACTTC.

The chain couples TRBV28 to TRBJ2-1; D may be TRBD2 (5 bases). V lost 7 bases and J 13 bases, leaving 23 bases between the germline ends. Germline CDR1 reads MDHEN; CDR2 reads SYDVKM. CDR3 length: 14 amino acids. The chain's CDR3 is CASTPFFAGGSQFF. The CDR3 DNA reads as TGTGCCAGCACCCCCTTTTTCGCGGGCGGATCACAGTTCTTC.